This T cell receptor (beta chain) originates from a study of T cells in Graves' hyperthyroidism and ophthalmopathy. Clinical symptoms, serum thyroxine and TRAb, thyroid ultrasound and orbital computed tomography were used for the diagnoses. V was pared by 4 bases and J by 3 bases, with 13 bases between. This CDR3 is built from 15 residues. Germline loops: CDR1 LGHDT, CDR2 YNNKEL (reference sequence). This clonotype has only a few counts. Researchers took RNA transcripts and amplified the TCR beta CDR3 regions from them. TCR CDR3 underwent first-round RT-PCR with the HTBI primer set. TCRdb used MiXCR to reprocess the multiplex PCR reads, holding one entry per CDR3 protein. The table has around 380,000 distinct CDR3 sequences, about 13% seen once; the top ten hold roughly 20%.

The source of this sequence is a man aged 25-45 years with Graves' hyperthyroidism that later progressed to Graves' ophthalmopathy. The chain joins TRBV3-1 to TRBJ1-5, with a tentative D call TRBD1 (5 bases). The sequenced sample was blood. CDR3 coding DNA: TGTGCCAGCAGCCTATCGACAGCCTTCAATCAGCCCCAGCATTTT. Protein product: CASSLSTAFNQPQHF.